The clone carrying this T cell receptor beta chain was counted many times. Antigen: not known. CDR3 length equals 15 residues. CDR1 is SGHTA, CDR2 FQGNSA, per germline. The V gene end was trimmed by 1 base and the J gene end by 6 bases; junction bases not matched to a gene: 6. The data were taken from a study of post-analysis software for immune sequencing data. Study background: Progressive-relapsing, secondary progressive and relapsing-remitting multiple sclerosis were among the disease courses included.

Each TCR beta cDNA library carried unique molecular identifiers. The T cell input of about 0.85 to 10 million gave about 500,000 cDNA molecules. TCRdb called the PCR reads again in MiXCR, with one record for every CDR3 protein. Among some 190,000 distinct CDR3 sequences listed, roughly 30% were seen once. Regarding the study as a whole: Among a few TRBV segments more frequent in patients than controls were TRBV5-6, TRBV5-1 and TRBV20-1. Batch-matched samples strongly co-clustered by F measure. Relative to controls, patients with multiple sclerosis showed significantly lower normalized Chao1 diversity.

The sequence came from a girl aged 2-17 years with multiple sclerosis. The specimen sequenced was blood. The chain has TRBV7-2 and TRBJ2-4; 7 nucleotides agree with TRBD1. The CDR3 DNA follows: TGTGCCAGCAGCTTAGAAGGGGGCGCAGGAAACATTCAGTACTTC. This sequence encodes CASSLEGGAGNIQYF.